Listed below are T cell receptor beta chains from one sample, sequenced in a study of blood T cell repertoires in COVID-19. Data came from immunoSEQ multiplex PCR; TCRdb stores just in-frame clones and leaves some out. The sample contains about 180,000 clones, 85% to 90% of which appear only once. The sample was peripheral blood. All receptors derive from an older woman with COVID-19, enrolled during active disease. Each CDR3 is given with its conserved first and last residue. The order of the fields is clone size, J gene, V gene, D gene, CDR3 length, CDR3 protein, CDR3 DNA. The D gene is left open where the match is weak. Part of the rows lack a size; the others show once, few, many or a class for expanded clones.

abundance: .
j_gene: TRBJ1-2
v_gene: TRBV7-2
d_gene: TRBD1
len: 14
CDR3aa: CASSPGQGTYGYTF
CDR3nt: TGTGCCAGCAGTCCGGGACAGGGCACCTATGGCTACACCTTC

abundance: .
j_gene: TRBJ2-3
v_gene: TRBV9
d_gene: .
len: 15
CDR3aa: CASRSGLTRPDTQYF
CDR3nt: TGTGCCAGCAGGTCAGGACTCACGCGGCCAGATACGCAGTATTTT

abundance: few
j_gene: TRBJ2-7
v_gene: TRBV6-2/TRBV6-3
d_gene: TRBD2
len: 18
CDR3aa: CASSFTTSGTSGSYEQYF
CDR3nt: TGTGCCAGCAGTTTCACCACCTCCGGGACTAGCGGTTCCTACGAGCAGTACTTC

abundance: .
j_gene: TRBJ1-2
v_gene: TRBV19
d_gene: .
len: 13
CDR3aa: CASSIREEYGYTF
CDR3nt: TGTGCCAGTAGTATCAGGGAGGAGTATGGCTACACCTTC

abundance: once
j_gene: TRBJ1-5
v_gene: TRBV4-1
d_gene: .
len: 17
CDR3aa: CASSQDKIGGSNQPQHF
CDR3nt: TGCGCCAGCAGCCAAGATAAAATAGGAGGGAGCAATCAGCCCCAGCATTTT

abundance: .
j_gene: TRBJ2-7
v_gene: TRBV18
d_gene: TRBD1
len: 13
CDR3aa: CASSRDREGEQYF
CDR3nt: TGTGCCAGCTCACGGGACAGGGAGGGCGAGCAGTACTTC

abundance: .
j_gene: TRBJ1-1
v_gene: TRBV7-8
d_gene: .
len: 14
CDR3aa: CASSPRLGNTEAFF
CDR3nt: TGTGCCAGCAGCCCTCGTCTAGGGAACACTGAAGCTTTCTTT

abundance: .
j_gene: TRBJ1-4
v_gene: TRBV18
d_gene: .
len: 15
CDR3aa: CASSPLRLSNEKLFF
CDR3nt: TGTGCCAGCTCACCACTGAGACTCAGTAATGAAAAACTGTTTTTT

abundance: .
j_gene: TRBJ2-5
v_gene: TRBV4-1
d_gene: .
len: 14
CDR3aa: CASSQVQIQETQYF
CDR3nt: TGCGCCAGCAGCCAAGTCCAGATTCAAGAGACCCAGTACTTC

abundance: .
j_gene: TRBJ1-5
v_gene: TRBV28
d_gene: .
len: 13
CDR3aa: CASSLTGDQPQHF
CDR3nt: TGTGCCAGCAGTTTAACGGGGGATCAGCCCCAGCATTTT

abundance: .
j_gene: TRBJ2-7
v_gene: TRBV5-6
d_gene: .
len: 14
CDR3aa: CASRPGLRTYEQYF
CDR3nt: TGTGCCAGCAGACCCGGACTGCGTACCTACGAGCAGTACTTC

abundance: .
j_gene: TRBJ1-3
v_gene: TRBV5-1
d_gene: TRBD1
len: 15
CDR3aa: CASTTTGGSGNTIYF
CDR3nt: TGCGCCAGTACAACGACAGGGGGCTCTGGAAACACCATATATTTT

abundance: few
j_gene: TRBJ1-3
v_gene: TRBV2
d_gene: TRBD1
len: 14
CDR3aa: CASRGQAGGNTIYF
CDR3nt: TGTGCCAGCAGGGGACAGGCTGGTGGAAACACCATATATTTT

abundance: .
j_gene: TRBJ2-5
v_gene: TRBV7-2
d_gene: TRBD2
len: 16
CDR3aa: CASSLVLAGPQETQYF
CDR3nt: TGTGCCAGCAGCTTAGTGCTAGCGGGGCCCCAAGAGACCCAGTACTTC

abundance: .
j_gene: TRBJ2-5
v_gene: TRBV7-9
d_gene: .
len: 15
CDR3aa: CASSLIQSLQETQYF
CDR3nt: TGTGCCAGCAGCTTAATACAGTCCCTCCAAGAGACCCAGTACTTC

abundance: .
j_gene: TRBJ2-3
v_gene: TRBV5-1
d_gene: TRBD1
len: 16
CDR3aa: CASSNRPGQETDTQYF
CDR3nt: TGCGCCAGCAGCAACCGGCCCGGACAGGAAACAGATACGCAGTATTTT

abundance: .
j_gene: TRBJ2-7
v_gene: TRBV28
d_gene: TRBD1
len: 15
CDR3aa: CASSLRDRVVNEQYF
CDR3nt: TGTGCCAGCAGTTTAAGGGACAGGGTTGTAAACGAGCAGTACTTC

abundance: .
j_gene: TRBJ2-2
v_gene: TRBV27
d_gene: TRBD1
len: 15
CDR3aa: CASSLSTGGTGELFF
CDR3nt: TGTGCCAGCAGTTTATCGACAGGGGGCACCGGGGAGCTGTTTTTT

abundance: .
j_gene: TRBJ1-2
v_gene: TRBV2
d_gene: .
len: 13
CDR3aa: CASRQGVLGGYTF
CDR3nt: TGTGCCAGCAGACAAGGGGTGTTGGGCGGCTACACCTTC

abundance: few
j_gene: TRBJ1-5
v_gene: TRBV5-3
d_gene: .
len: 15
CDR3aa: CARSISQSGNQPQHF
CDR3nt: TGTGCCAGAAGTATTTCCCAAAGCGGCAATCAGCCCCAGCATTTT

abundance: .
j_gene: TRBJ2-2
v_gene: TRBV6-5
d_gene: .
len: 12
CDR3aa: CASSTRLMELFF
CDR3nt: TGTGCCAGCAGTACCAGGCTAATGGAGCTGTTTTTT

abundance: .
j_gene: TRBJ2-7
v_gene: TRBV7-2
d_gene: TRBD2
len: 15
CDR3aa: CASSFSSGLPYEQYF
CDR3nt: TGTGCCAGCAGCTTTTCTAGCGGGCTACCCTACGAGCAGTACTTC

abundance: .
j_gene: TRBJ2-7
v_gene: TRBV11-3
d_gene: .
len: 11
CDR3aa: CASSLYYEQYF
CDR3nt: TGTGCCAGCAGCCTCTACTACGAGCAGTACTTC

abundance: .
j_gene: TRBJ2-7
v_gene: TRBV5-1
d_gene: .
len: 16
CDR3aa: CASSLAGVALSYEQYF
CDR3nt: TGCGCCAGCAGCTTGGCCGGAGTAGCGTTATCCTACGAGCAGTACTTC

abundance: .
j_gene: TRBJ2-7
v_gene: TRBV19
d_gene: .
len: 13
CDR3aa: CASGIGGDYEQYF
CDR3nt: TGTGCCAGTGGTATAGGAGGTGACTACGAGCAGTACTTC

abundance: .
j_gene: TRBJ2-5
v_gene: TRBV27
d_gene: TRBD2
len: 17
CDR3aa: CASSLSTSGRLEETQYF
CDR3nt: TGTGCCAGCAGTTTATCGACTAGCGGGAGGTTGGAAGAGACCCAGTACTTC

abundance: .
j_gene: TRBJ2-1
v_gene: TRBV20-1
d_gene: TRBD2
len: 17
CDR3aa: CSASGLAGGPNYNEQFF
CDR3nt: TGCAGTGCTAGTGGACTAGCGGGAGGGCCTAACTACAATGAGCAGTTCTTC

abundance: .
j_gene: TRBJ1-1
v_gene: TRBV6-6
d_gene: .
len: 15
CDR3aa: CASSYGARGNTEAFF
CDR3nt: TGTGCCAGCAGTTACGGGGCCAGGGGGAACACTGAAGCTTTCTTT

abundance: .
j_gene: TRBJ2-5
v_gene: TRBV3-1/TRBV3-2
d_gene: .
len: 14
CDR3aa: CASSRSEVRETQYF
CDR3nt: TGTGCCAGCAGCCGGTCAGAGGTTCGGGAGACCCAGTACTTC

abundance: .
j_gene: TRBJ2-1
v_gene: TRBV9
d_gene: .
len: 15
CDR3aa: CASSPLGATYNEQFF
CDR3nt: TGTGCCAGCAGCCCCCTGGGAGCGACCTACAATGAGCAGTTCTTC

abundance: .
j_gene: TRBJ1-2
v_gene: TRBV7-8
d_gene: TRBD1
len: 17
CDR3aa: CASSLDPLGQGAQGYTF
CDR3nt: TGTGCCAGCAGCTTAGACCCCCTGGGACAGGGGGCGCAGGGCTACACCTTC

abundance: .
j_gene: TRBJ1-2
v_gene: TRBV27
d_gene: TRBD1
len: 14
CDR3aa: CASSLVDRGYGYTF
CDR3nt: TGTGCCAGCAGCTTGGTGGACAGGGGCTATGGCTACACCTTC

abundance: .
j_gene: TRBJ2-7
v_gene: TRBV10-3
d_gene: .
len: 14
CDR3aa: CAISSGMSSYEQYF
CDR3nt: TGTGCCATCTCTTCAGGGATGTCGTCCTACGAGCAGTACTTC

abundance: few
j_gene: TRBJ2-7
v_gene: TRBV11-2
d_gene: .
len: 12
CDR3aa: CASSLVGSEQYF
CDR3nt: TGTGCCAGCAGCTTAGTGGGGAGCGAGCAGTACTTC

abundance: .
j_gene: TRBJ1-6
v_gene: TRBV6-1
d_gene: TRBD1
len: 15
CDR3aa: CASSADRDGISPLHF
CDR3nt: TGTGCCAGCAGTGCGGACAGGGACGGGATTTCACCCCTCCACTTT